This TCR beta chain was sequenced in a study of T-cell memory formation after mild COVID-19. Germline loops: CDR1 SGHTA, CDR2 FQGNSA. CDR3 length: 17 amino acids. V shed 5 bases and J 3 bases; nucleotides not matched to a gene: 12. TCRdb recomputed calls from the 5' RACE reads with MiXCR, one row per CDR3 protein. The sample shows about 350,000 distinct CDR3 sequences, about an eighth of them seen only once. This clonotype was seen a handful of times. The sequence was obtained from a man younger than 35 who had mild COVID-19 (a few samples of this study predate the infection). Cell type and time point are not known. The V and J genes are TRBV7-2 and TRBJ2-2, with 7 bases lining up with TRBD1. The sample consisted of PBMCs or a T cell subset sorted from them (not recorded which). CDR3 loop: CASSLTLTGRDTGELFF. In DNA form, the CDR3 reads TGTGCCAGCAGCCTGACCCTGACAGGGAGAGACACCGGGGAGCTGTTTTTT.